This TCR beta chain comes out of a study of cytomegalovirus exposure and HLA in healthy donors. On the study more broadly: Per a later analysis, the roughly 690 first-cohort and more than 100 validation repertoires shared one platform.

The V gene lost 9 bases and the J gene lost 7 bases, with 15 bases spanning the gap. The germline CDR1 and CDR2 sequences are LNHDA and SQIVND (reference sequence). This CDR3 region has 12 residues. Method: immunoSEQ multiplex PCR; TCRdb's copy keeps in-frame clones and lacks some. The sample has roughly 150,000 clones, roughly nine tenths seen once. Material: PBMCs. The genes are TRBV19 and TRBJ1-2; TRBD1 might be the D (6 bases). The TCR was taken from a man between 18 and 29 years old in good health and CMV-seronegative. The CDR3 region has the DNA TGTGCCAGCGGGAGGGGGGGCTCTGGCTACACCTTC. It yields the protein CASGRGGSGYTF.